The source of this T cell receptor beta chain is a study of identical twins. Whole-study results and caveats: Monozygotic twins shared more out-of-frame TCR alpha than recombination models predicted.

TCRdb analysed the 5' RACE reads with MiXCR anew, one entry per CDR3 protein. This table has about 240,000 distinct CDR3 sequences, 10% appearing once. The junction had 7 bases not matched to a gene; V was cut back by 3 bases and J by 5 bases. The CDR3 is 15 amino acids. CDR1 is LGHDT and CDR2 is YNNKEL in the germline V gene (reference sequence). This clonotype was seen a handful of times. Its antigen is not known. The chain joins TRBV3-1 to TRBJ2-5; 9 nucleotides agree with TRBD2. The sequencing sample was made of memory T cells sorted from blood. This TCR came from a man aged 50 to 60 in good health. The CDR3 loop is CASSQTLAGFETQYF. The CDR3 nucleotides read TGTGCCAGCAGCCAGACTCTAGCGGGGTTTGAGACCCAGTACTTC.